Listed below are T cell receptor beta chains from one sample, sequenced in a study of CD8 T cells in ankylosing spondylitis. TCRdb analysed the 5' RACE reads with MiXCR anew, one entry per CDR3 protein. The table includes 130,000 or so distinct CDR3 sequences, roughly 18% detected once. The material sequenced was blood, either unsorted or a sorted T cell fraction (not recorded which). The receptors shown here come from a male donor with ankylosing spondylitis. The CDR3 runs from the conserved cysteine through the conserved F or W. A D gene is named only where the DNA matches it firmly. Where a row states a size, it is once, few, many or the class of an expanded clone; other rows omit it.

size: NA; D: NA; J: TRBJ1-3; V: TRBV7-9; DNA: TGTGCCAGCAGCTTAGGAAGTGGAGTGCTGTTT; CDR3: CASSLGSGVLF
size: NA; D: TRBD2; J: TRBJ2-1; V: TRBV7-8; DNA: TGTGCCAGCAGCAGCCCGGGACTAGCGGGGAACAATGAGCAGTTCTTC; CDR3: CASSSPGLAGNNEQFF
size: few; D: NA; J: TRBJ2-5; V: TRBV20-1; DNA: TGCAGTGCTAGAGAGGCCAGGGGAGGGACCCAGTACTTC; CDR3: CSAREARGGTQYF
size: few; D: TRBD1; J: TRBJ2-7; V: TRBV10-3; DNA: TGTGCCATCAGTGAGTCGATCACAGGGGGCGGCGAGCAGTACTTC; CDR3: CAISESITGGGEQYF
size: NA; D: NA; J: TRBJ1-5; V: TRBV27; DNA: TGTGCCAGCAGCCCCTCGGAGGTAAATCAGCCCCAGCATTTT; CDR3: CASSPSEVNQPQHF
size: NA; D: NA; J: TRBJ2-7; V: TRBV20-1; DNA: TGCAGTGCTAGAGATCAGTACGGGGGTTACGAGCAGTACTTC; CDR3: CSARDQYGGYEQYF
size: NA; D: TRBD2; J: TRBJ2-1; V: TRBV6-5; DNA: TGTGCCAGCAGTTACTCACTAGCGGGAGTATACAATGAGCAGTTCTTC; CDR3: CASSYSLAGVYNEQFF
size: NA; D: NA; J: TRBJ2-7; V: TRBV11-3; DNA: TGTGCCACCGATGACGGAAGCTCCTACGAGCAGTACTTC; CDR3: CATDDGSSYEQYF
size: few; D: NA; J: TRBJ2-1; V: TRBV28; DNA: TGTGCCAGCAGTGGGGACTACAATGAGCAGTTCTTC; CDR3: CASSGDYNEQFF
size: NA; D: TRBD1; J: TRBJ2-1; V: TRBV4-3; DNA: TGCGCCAGCAGCCTGACAGGGGTTAGCTACAATGAGCAGTTCTTC; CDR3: CASSLTGVSYNEQFF
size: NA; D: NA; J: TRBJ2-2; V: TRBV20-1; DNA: TGCAGTGCTCCCGCGAACACCGGGGAGCTGTTTTTT; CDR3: CSAPANTGELFF
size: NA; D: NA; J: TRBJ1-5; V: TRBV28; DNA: TGTGCCAGCATGCGGTTAGATAGCAATCAGCCCCAGCATTTT; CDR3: CASMRLDSNQPQHF
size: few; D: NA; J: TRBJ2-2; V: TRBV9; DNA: TGTGCCAGCAGCGTAGCGGGAAACACCGGGGAGCTGTTTTTT; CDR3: CASSVAGNTGELFF
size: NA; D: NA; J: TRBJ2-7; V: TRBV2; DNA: TGTGCCAGCGGGCCACGCTACGAGCAGTACTTC; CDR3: CASGPRYEQYF
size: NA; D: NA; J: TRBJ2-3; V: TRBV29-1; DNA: TGCGGTTGGTCGGAGACGGGGATAAGGGATACGCAGTATTTT; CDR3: CGWSETGIRDTQYF
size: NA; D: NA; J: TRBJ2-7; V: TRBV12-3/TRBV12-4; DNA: TGTGCCAGCTCCATGGTCGGACCCCTCGAGCAGTACTTC; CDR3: CASSMVGPLEQYF
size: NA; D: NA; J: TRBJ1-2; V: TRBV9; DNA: TGTGCCAGCAGCGTAGACGGGGGCCATGGCTACACCTTC; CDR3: CASSVDGGHGYTF
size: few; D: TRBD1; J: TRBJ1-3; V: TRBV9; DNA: TGTGCCAGCAGCCCAAGGGGGCCCGGGACTGGAAACACCATATATTTT; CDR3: CASSPRGPGTGNTIYF
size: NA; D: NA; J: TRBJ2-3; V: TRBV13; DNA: TGTGCCAGCAGCTTTGGGACCAGGGGCACAGATACGCAGTATTTT; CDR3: CASSFGTRGTDTQYF
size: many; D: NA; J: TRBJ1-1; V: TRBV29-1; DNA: TGCAGCGTTCAGCGGGGAACGGGCGAAGCTTTCTTT; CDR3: CSVQRGTGEAFF
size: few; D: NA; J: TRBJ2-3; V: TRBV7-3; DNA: TGTGCCAGCAGCCAACGGGGACTCTCAGATACGCAGTATTTT; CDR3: CASSQRGLSDTQYF
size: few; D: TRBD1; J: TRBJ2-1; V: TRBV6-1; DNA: TGTGCCAGCAGTCCGGGGCAGGGGGCCTACAATGAGCAGTTCTTC; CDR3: CASSPGQGAYNEQFF
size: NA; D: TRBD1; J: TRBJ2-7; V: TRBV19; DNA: TGTGCCAGTAGTATAGGACAGGGCCACTCCTACGAGCAGTACTTC; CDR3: CASSIGQGHSYEQYF
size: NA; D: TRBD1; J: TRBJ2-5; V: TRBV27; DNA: TGTGCCAGCGCCGGACAGGGTCTAGAGACCCAGTACTTC; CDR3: CASAGQGLETQYF
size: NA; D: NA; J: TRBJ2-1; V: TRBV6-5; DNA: TGTGCCAGCAGTTACTGGGGTAACGATGAGCAGTTCTTC; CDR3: CASSYWGNDEQFF
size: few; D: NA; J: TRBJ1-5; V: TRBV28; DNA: TGTGCCACCACAGACAGCGATCCTTATAGCAATCAGCCCCAGCATTTT; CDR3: CATTDSDPYSNQPQHF
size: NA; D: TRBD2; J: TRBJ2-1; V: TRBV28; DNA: TGTGCCAGCAGTTTATTGGGGGGGTTCGTCAACAATGAGCAGTTCTTC; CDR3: CASSLLGGFVNNEQFF
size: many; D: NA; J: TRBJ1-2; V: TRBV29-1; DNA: TGCAGCGTAGTATCGGCCCGCTATGGCTACACCTTC; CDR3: CSVVSARYGYTF
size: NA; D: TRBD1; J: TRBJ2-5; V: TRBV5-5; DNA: TGTGCCAGCAGCCCCTCCCGGACAGGCGAGACCCAGTACTTC; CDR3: CASSPSRTGETQYF
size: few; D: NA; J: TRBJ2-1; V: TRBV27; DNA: TGTGCCAGCAGTTTAAGGGGTTCCTACAATGAGCAGCTCTTC; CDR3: CASSLRGSYNEQLF
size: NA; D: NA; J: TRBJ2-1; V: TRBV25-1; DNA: TGTGCCAGCACCCCTTCTAGGGCTCCTGTGCAGTTCTTC; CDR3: CASTPSRAPVQFF
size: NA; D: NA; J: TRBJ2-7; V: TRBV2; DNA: TGTGCCAGCAGTGAAGCGCCGCGACGGACTTCCCACTACGAGCAGTACTTC; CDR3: CASSEAPRRTSHYEQYF
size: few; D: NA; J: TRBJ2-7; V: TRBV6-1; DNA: TGTGCCAGCAGCCCTAGCGTTCCCTCCTACGAGCAGTACTTC; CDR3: CASSPSVPSYEQYF
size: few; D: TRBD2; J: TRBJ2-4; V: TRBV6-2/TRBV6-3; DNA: TGTGCCAGCAGTTATCCGACTAGCGGGAGAGCCAAAAACATTCAGTACTTC; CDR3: CASSYPTSGRAKNIQYF
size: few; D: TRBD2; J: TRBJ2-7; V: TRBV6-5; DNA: TGTGCCAGCAGTTACCGTACGGGACTAGCGGCTTTC; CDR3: CASSYRTGLAAF
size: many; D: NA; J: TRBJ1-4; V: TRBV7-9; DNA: TGTGCCAGCAGCTCCTCTCGGGACTCCGGTGAAAAACTGTTTTTT; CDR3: CASSSSRDSGEKLFF
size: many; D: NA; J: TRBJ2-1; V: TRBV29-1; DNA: TGCAGCGTTCTCAGTAATGAGCAGTTCTTC; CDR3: CSVLSNEQFF
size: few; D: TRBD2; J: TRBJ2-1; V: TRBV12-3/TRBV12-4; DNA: TGTGCCAGCAGTTTTTTCCTAGCGGGGCCATACAATGAGCAGTTCTTC; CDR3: CASSFFLAGPYNEQFF
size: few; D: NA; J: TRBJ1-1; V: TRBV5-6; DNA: TGTGCCAGCACGCAATCGTTGGCGATCACTGAAGCTTTCTTT; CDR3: CASTQSLAITEAFF
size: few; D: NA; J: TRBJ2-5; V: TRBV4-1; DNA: TGCGCCAGCAGCCAAAGTCGGGATCCGGAGACCCAGTACTTC; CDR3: CASSQSRDPETQYF
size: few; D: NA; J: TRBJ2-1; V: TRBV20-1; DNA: TGCAGTGCTAGGGGTTTGGGGTACAATGAGCAGTTCTTC; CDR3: CSARGLGYNEQFF
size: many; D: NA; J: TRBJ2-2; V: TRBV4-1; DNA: TGCGCCAGCAGCCAAGGTTTGCGGAACACCGGGGAGCTGTTTTTT; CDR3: CASSQGLRNTGELFF
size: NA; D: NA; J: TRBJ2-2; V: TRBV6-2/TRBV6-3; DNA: TGTGCCAGCAGTTACCCCGCAGGGTTGGGCACCGGGGAGCTGTTTTTT; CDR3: CASSYPAGLGTGELFF
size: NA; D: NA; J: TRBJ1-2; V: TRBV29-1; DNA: TGCAGCGTTGAAGATCGTAGAGGGGTGAGCTTC; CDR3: CSVEDRRGVSF
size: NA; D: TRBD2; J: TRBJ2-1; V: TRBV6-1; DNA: TGTGCCAGCAGCCTCTCGACTAGCGGATTTAGTAATGAGCAGTTCTTC; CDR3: CASSLSTSGFSNEQFF
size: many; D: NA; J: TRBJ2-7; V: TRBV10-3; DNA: TGTGCCATCAGTGGGGCAGGCTCTTCCTACGAGCAGTACTTC; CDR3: CAISGAGSSYEQYF
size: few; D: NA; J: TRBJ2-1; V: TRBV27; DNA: TGTGCCAGCCCTTTGGGGCCCGGGTCCTACAATGAGCAGTTCTTC; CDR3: CASPLGPGSYNEQFF
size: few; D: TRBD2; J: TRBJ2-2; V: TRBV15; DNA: TGTGCCACCAGCGGGACTAGCTCCCTCTTCGGGGCCGGGGAGCTGTTTTTT; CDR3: CATSGTSSLFGAGELFF
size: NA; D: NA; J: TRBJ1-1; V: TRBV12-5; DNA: TGTGCTAGTGGTTTGAGCCAGGGTATGAACACTGAAGCTTTCTTT; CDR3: CASGLSQGMNTEAFF
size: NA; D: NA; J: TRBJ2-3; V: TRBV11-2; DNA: TGTGCCAGCCTCGCCTCGGGAACAACGCAGTATTTT; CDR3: CASLASGTTQYF